The 25 T cell receptor beta chains below all came from one sample that was sequenced in a study of T cell changes during pregnancy in multiple sclerosis. The data were produced by immunoSEQ multiplex PCR, yet TCRdb's version contains in-frame clones alone and is incomplete. The data show 100,000 or so clones, with roughly nine tenths seen just once and around 0.78% held by the top ten. The sequencing here drew on peripheral blood, taken in the second trimester of pregnancy. The receptors were sampled from a female donor in good health, enrolled as a control in a pregnancy study.

The genes are TRBV7-7 and TRBJ2-1; 12 nucleotides align to TRBD2. Germline V CDR1 and CDR2: SSHAT, FNYEAQ (reference sequence). This CDR3 is 15 amino acids long. After removal of 5 bases from V and 6 bases from J, the junction contained 5 bases not matched to a gene. DNA for the CDR3: TGTGCCAGCAGCCCCGGGACTAGCGGGTCCAATGAGCAGTTCTTC. As protein: CASSPGTSGSNEQFF.

The genes are TRBV27 and TRBJ2-7; the match to TRBD2 covers 11 bases. Germline trimming cut 3 bases from V and 3 bases from J; bases unmatched to any gene: 7. Per the germline V gene, CDR1 is MNHEY and CDR2 is SMNVEV (reference sequence). The CDR3 is 16 residues long. CDR3 in DNA: TGTGCCAGCAGTTTCTCGTTACTAGCGGGAGTCTACGAGCAGTACTTC. It translates to CASSFSLLAGVYEQYF.

The J gene is TRBJ1-1, the V gene TRBV5-4, with TRBD1 as a possible D gene (5 bases). Deletions cut 4 bases from V and 1 base from J, with 11 bases between. The CDR3 length is 14 residues. Germline CDR1 is SGHNT and CDR2 is YYREEE (reference sequence). CDR3 amino acids: CASSRDYGNTEAFF. In DNA, the CDR3 is TGTGCCAGCAGCCGGGACTATGGGAACACTGAAGCTTTCTTT. Supplemented by reference TRBV5-4 and TRBJ1-1, the full variable domain reads ETGVTQSPTHLIKTRGQQVTLRCSSQSGHNTVSWYQQALGQGPQFIFQYYREEENGRGNFPPRFSGLQFPNYSSELNVNALELDDSALYLCASSRDYGNTEAFFGQGTRLTVV.

In this sample, this clone turned up once. V usage is TRBV5-4 and J usage is TRBJ1-2; the D is unclear. The CDR3 sequence is 13 residues long. V shed 1 base and J shed 2 bases, with 6 bases lying between them. In germline, CDR1 is SGHNT, CDR2 YYREEE (reference sequence). DNA of the CDR3: TGTGCCAGCAGCTTGCCCGAGAACTATGGCTACACCTTC. Translation: CASSLPENYGYTF.

The V call is TRBV28, the J call TRBJ1-2, with TRBD1 as a possible D gene (5 bases). The ends were cut back, 3 bases at V and 5 bases at J, with 13 bases in the middle. Germline CDR1 MDHEN, CDR2 SYDVKM. The CDR3 totals 14 residues. The CDR3 DNA reads as TGTGCCAGCAGTTTGAGGGGCGCGGGGTATGGCTACACCTTC. Translated: CASSLRGAGYGYTF.

The chain has TRBV5-1 and TRBJ2-5; 11 bases fit TRBD2. CDR1 is SGHRS and CDR2 is YFSETQ in the germline V gene. CDR3 length: 15 amino acids. J gave up 1 base and V 4 bases, and 3 bases lay outside the gene matches. In DNA, the CDR3 is TGCGCCAGCAGCCCCGGACTAGCGGGCCAAGAGACCCAGTACTTC. Its translation: CASSPGLAGQETQYF.

The chain joins TRBV4-1 to TRBJ2-1, with 8 bases fitting TRBD2. Per the germline V gene, CDR1 is MGHRA and CDR2 is YSYEKL. There are 11 residues in the CDR3. V gave up 5 bases and J gave up 13 bases; unmatched junction bases: 4. The CDR3 DNA is TGCGCCAGCAGCTCGCGGGGGGCACAGTTCTTC. This encodes CASSSRGAQFF.

The chain recombines TRBV4-1 with TRBJ1-2; 9 bases are shared with TRBD1. This CDR3 is built from 17 residues. The V gene's germline CDR1 is MGHRA and CDR2 YSYEKL. J lost 1 base, V lost 0 bases, and 6 bases had no gene match. DNA of the CDR3: TGCGCCAGCAGCCAAGACCCGACAGGGGGACATAACTATGGCTACACCTTC. This translates into CASSQDPTGGHNYGYTF.

This rearrangement joins TRBV6-5 to TRBJ1-4; 7 bases line up with TRBD1. In germline, CDR1 is MNHEY, CDR2 SVGAGI. The V gene end was trimmed by 7 bases and the J gene end by 0 bases; junction bases not matched to a gene: 5. The CDR3 runs to 15 residues. The CDR3 DNA sequence: TGTGCCAGCACCTCCGACAGGGCAACTAATGAAAAACTGTTTTTT. This encodes CASTSDRATNEKLFF.

J is TRBJ1-5 and V is TRBV6-1; D call uncertain. The CDR3 has 13 residues. The germline CDR1 and CDR2 sequences are MNHNS and SASEGT. The V and J ends lost 7 bases and 9 bases respectively, with 16 bases between them. The CDR3 DNA sequence: TGTGCCAGCATTCTGGCGGGCCTCGGGCCCCAGCATTTT. It encodes CASILAGLGPQHF.

The count of this clone is one. The chain employs TRBV6-6 and TRBJ2-7; the D is unclear. The germline gives CDR1 MNHNY, CDR2 SVGAGI (reference sequence). Trimming cost V 7 bases and J 2 bases, with 9 bases left between them. CDR3 size: 12 residues. In DNA form, the CDR3 reads TGTGCCAGCACCCCTGGCCCCTACGAGCAGTACTTC. Translating it yields CASTPGPYEQYF.

The chain employs TRBV19 and TRBJ1-5; 10 nucleotides match TRBD1. Trimming took 5 bases from V and 6 from J; bases not matched to a gene: 4. The V gene's germline CDR1 is LNHDA and CDR2 SQIVND (reference sequence). The CDR3 is 14 residues long. Here the CDR3 reads CASSLRTGGQPQHF. The CDR3 coding sequence is TGTGCCAGTAGTCTCCGGACAGGGGGTCAGCCCCAGCATTTT.

CDR3 DNA: TGTGCCAGCAGTGCGGGACAGGGGGCTGCTGAAGCTTTCTTT. This sequence encodes CASSAGQGAAEAFF. The genes are TRBV9 and TRBJ1-1; 12 positions match TRBD1. The V segment lost 5 bases and the J segment 6 bases; nucleotides outside the gene matches: 5. The germline CDR1 and CDR2 sequences are SGDLS and YYNGEE. The length of the CDR3 is 14 residues. The whole variable domain, remainder taken from reference TRBV9 and TRBJ1-1, is DSGVTQTPKHLITATGQRVTLRCSPRSGDLSVYWYQQSLDQGLQFLIQYYNGEERAKGNILERFSAQQFPDLHSELNLSSLELGDSALYFCASSAGQGAAEAFFGQGTRLTVV.

CDR3 region: CASSLGTGKKAFF. CDR3 nucleotide sequence: TGTGCCAGCAGCTTAGGGACAGGGAAGAAAGCTTTCTTT. The J gene is TRBJ1-1, the V gene TRBV7-2; 8 bases align to TRBD1. Germline loops: CDR1 SGHTA, CDR2 FQGNSA. CDR3 length: 13 amino acids. V shed 1 base and J 9 bases; nucleotides not matched to a gene: 4. Supplemented by reference TRBV7-2 and TRBJ1-1, the full variable domain reads GAGVSQSPSNKVTEKGKDVELRCDPISGHTALYWYRQSLGQGLEFLIYFQGNSAPDKSGLPSDRFSAERTGGSVSTLTIQRTQQEDSAVYLCASSLGTGKKAFFGQGTRLTVV.

The chain carries TRBV20-1 and TRBJ1-2; D is undetermined. In germline, CDR1 is DFQATT, CDR2 SNEGSKA (reference sequence). The CDR3 totals 11 residues. The germline V and J ends were trimmed by 6 bases and 4 bases, with 9 bases remaining between them. The CDR3 bases are TGCAGTGCAGGAGGGAGCTATGGCTACACCTTC. Protein: CSAGGSYGYTF.

This sequence joins TRBV15 and TRBJ2-5; 9 nucleotides match TRBD1. The germline CDR1 and CDR2 sequences are LNHNV and YYDKDF (reference sequence). The CDR3 length is 15 residues. The J segment lost 4 bases and the V segment lost 1 base, leaving 4 bases of the junction unmatched. The CDR3 is CATSRGTGEGETQYF. The CDR3 DNA sequence: TGTGCCACCAGCAGAGGGACAGGGGAGGGAGAGACCCAGTACTTC.

This chain uses TRBV18 with TRBJ1-1; the match to TRBD1 covers 9 bases. CDR1 and CDR2 from the germline V gene are KGHSH and LQKENI. Trimming took 2 bases from V and 5 from J; bases not matched to a gene: 9. This CDR3 region has 16 residues. The CDR3 DNA sequence: TGTGCCAGCTCACCAGGGACAGGGTTCTCCGGGACTGAAGCTTTCTTT. It specifies CASSPGTGFSGTEAFF. Full variable domain (outside the CDR3, taken from reference TRBV18 and TRBJ1-1): NAGVMQNPRHLVRRRGQEARLRCSPMKGHSHVYWYRQLPEEGLKFMVYLQKENIIDESGMPKERFSAEFPKEGPSILRIQQVVRGDSAAYFCASSPGTGFSGTEAFFGQGTRLTVV.

V usage is TRBV29-1 and J usage is TRBJ1-5; D gene ambiguous. The germline CDR1 and CDR2 sequences are SQVTM and ANQGSEA. The germline V and J ends were trimmed by 4 bases and 2 bases, with 15 bases remaining between them. The CDR3 spans 15 residues. The CDR3: CSVVVHAGGNQPQHF. The DNA of the CDR3 is TGCAGCGTTGTGGTTCATGCCGGGGGCAATCAGCCCCAGCATTTT.

CDR3 in DNA: TGTGCCAGCAGCCAAGATGGGCAGGGGGCGCGGGAGACCCAGTACTTC. Its protein is CASSQDGQGARETQYF. The chain links TRBV4-2 to TRBJ2-5; 8 positions match TRBD1. J was trimmed by 5 bases and V by 0 bases; bases with no gene match: 8. Germline CDR1 and CDR2: LGHNA and YNFKEQ. CDR3 length: 16 amino acids.

The CDR3 bases are TGTGCCAGTAGCGAAACCGGGGGTAGTGAAGCTTTCTTT. Translating gives CASSETGGSEAFF. The chain carries TRBV19 and TRBJ1-1; the D gene is possibly TRBD1 (5 bases). Germline CDR1 reads LNHDA; CDR2 reads SQIVND (reference sequence). The CDR3 covers 13 residues. V lost 6 bases and J 7 bases, leaving 15 bases between the germline ends. Supplemented by reference TRBV19 and TRBJ1-1, the full variable domain reads DGGITQSPKYLFRKEGQNVTLSCEQNLNHDAMYWYRQDPGQGLRLIYYSQIVNDFQKGDIAEGYSVSREKKESFPLTVTSAQKNPTAFYLCASSETGGSEAFFGQGTRLTVV.

This clone was counted between two and nine times. V gene TRBV5-6 combines with J gene TRBJ2-7; 16 positions agree with TRBD2. This CDR3 has 16 residues. J was trimmed by 5 bases and V by 3 bases; bases with no gene match: 5. Germline CDR1 is SGHDT and CDR2 is YYEEEE. This chain's CDR3 is CASSWGLAGGTHEQYF. The CDR3 coding sequence is TGTGCCAGCAGCTGGGGACTAGCGGGGGGGACCCACGAGCAGTACTTC.

The chain combines TRBV6-4 with TRBJ2-1, with TRBD2 identical over 12 bases. V lost 7 bases to trimming and J lost 10 bases; unmatched junction nucleotides: 11. CDR3 length: 15 residues. The germline V gene has CDR1 MRHNA and CDR2 SNTAGT. The CDR3, as DNA: TGTGCCAGCATGCCTTCTAGCGGGGGGGCGGGAGAGCAGTTCTTC. It codes for CASMPSSGGAGEQFF.

This chain connects TRBV28 to TRBJ2-6; TRBD1 aligns across 9 bases. The germline V gene encodes CDR1 MDHEN and CDR2 SYDVKM. Trimming at V came to 4 bases and at J to 2 bases, leaving 9 bases not matched to a gene. This CDR3 is 18 amino acids long. CDR3 region: CASSSPGQGQAGANVLTF. Written as DNA, the CDR3 is TGTGCCAGCAGTTCACCGGGACAGGGCCAAGCTGGGGCCAACGTCCTGACTTTC.

The chain links TRBV7-8 to TRBJ1-5, with D perhaps matching TRBD1 (5 bases). CDR1 is SGHVS and CDR2 is FQNEAQ in the germline V gene. V lost 1 base, J lost 0 bases, and 16 bases lay in between. The CDR3 extends over 18 amino acids. The DNA for the CDR3 is TGTGCCAGCAGCTTAGTCGGCAGACAGTCCTATAGCAATCAGCCCCAGCATTTT. The encoded protein is CASSLVGRQSYSNQPQHF.

The genes are TRBV7-9 and TRBJ1-1; 7 bases map to TRBD1. The germline V gene has CDR1 SEHNR and CDR2 FQNEAQ (reference sequence). Trimming took 6 bases from V and 1 from J; bases not matched to a gene: 14. CDR3 size: 17 residues. CDR3 sequence reads: CASRPRTGDTENTEAFF. CDR3 DNA sequence: TGTGCCAGCAGACCCCGTACAGGGGATACGGAGAACACTGAAGCTTTCTTT.